This T cell receptor beta chain was captured in a study of response to subunit inactivated influenza vaccine. Findings of the study overall: Authors suggested each seasonal flu vaccination may recruit only limited numbers of new T cells.

TCRdb re-called the RT-PCR reads with MiXCR, one entry per CDR3 protein. The sample has 500,000 to 550,000 distinct CDR3 sequences; under 9% are singletons. Turning to this clonotype: Its cognate antigen is unknown. This may be a read error: a much more frequent sequence differs by one nucleotide.

The sequences come from PBMCs from blood, collected 23 months after vaccination. This TCR came from a man between 50 and 75 years old who received an inactivated influenza vaccine.

The CDR3: CARSISAAAYGYTF. CDR3 nucleotides: TGCGCCAGAAGCATTAGCGCGGCGGCCTATGGCTACACCTTC. The chain uses TRBV5-1 and TRBJ1-2; no clear D. Looked up from germline, CDR1 is SGHRS and CDR2 is YFSETQ. The CDR3 consists of 14 residues. V was pared by 8 bases and J by 4 bases, with 18 bases between.